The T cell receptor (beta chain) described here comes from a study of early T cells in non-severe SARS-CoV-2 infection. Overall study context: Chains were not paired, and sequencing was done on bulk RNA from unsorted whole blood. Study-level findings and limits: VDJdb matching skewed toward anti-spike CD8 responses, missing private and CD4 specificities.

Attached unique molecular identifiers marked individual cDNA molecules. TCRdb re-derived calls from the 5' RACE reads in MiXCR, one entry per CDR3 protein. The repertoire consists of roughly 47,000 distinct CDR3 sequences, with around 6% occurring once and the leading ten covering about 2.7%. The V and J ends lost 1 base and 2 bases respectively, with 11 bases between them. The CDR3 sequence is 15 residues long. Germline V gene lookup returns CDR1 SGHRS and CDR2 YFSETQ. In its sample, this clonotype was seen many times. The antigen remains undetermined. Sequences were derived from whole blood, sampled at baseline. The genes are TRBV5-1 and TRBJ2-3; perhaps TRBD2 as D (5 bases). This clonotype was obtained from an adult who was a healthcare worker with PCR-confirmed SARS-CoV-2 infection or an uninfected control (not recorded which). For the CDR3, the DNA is TGCGCCAGCAGCTTGAGAGGGTATGACACAGATACGCAGTATTTT. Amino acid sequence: CASSLRGYDTDTQYF.